This T cell receptor (beta chain) was sequenced for a study of OX40 agonist ivuxolimab in advanced cancers. TCRdb's copy holds only in-frame clones and misses some; the assay was immunoSEQ multiplex PCR. The sample contains 76,000 or so clones, about 89% of which appear only once. The junction had 3 bases not matched to a gene; V was cut back by 5 bases and J by 7 bases. This CDR3 contains 15 residues. CDR1 and CDR2 (germline): SGHAT, FQNNGV. Specimen: CD4+ or CD8+ T cells sorted from blood, collected in a trial of the OX40 agonist ivuxolimab. The TCR was taken from an adult with an advanced solid tumor such as melanoma, head and neck, liver or kidney cancer. V gene TRBV11-2 combines with J gene TRBJ2-2, with 14 nucleotides matching TRBD2. CDR3 loop: CASSPGLAGDGELFF. The CDR3 DNA reads TGTGCCAGCAGCCCGGGACTAGCGGGAGACGGGGAGCTGTTTTTT.